A single sample is the source of the 10 T cell receptor beta chains below, sequenced in a study of blood T cell repertoires in COVID-19. Only in-frame clones appear in the TCRdb table, and some are missing; sequencing was by immunoSEQ multiplex PCR. The data contain 100,000 to 120,000 clones, around 68% of them singletons. The material sequenced was peripheral blood. The receptors derive from a woman aged 55-75 years with acute or convalescent COVID-19.

This rearrangement joins TRBV5-1 to TRBJ2-2, with no clear D. Germline lookup yields CDR1 SGHRS and CDR2 YFSETQ. The CDR3 is 14 amino acids. The V end lost 0 bases, the J end lost 7 bases, and 10 bases lay between the germline ends. Here the CDR3 DNA reads TGCGCCAGCAGCTTGGGAATATACAGCGGGGAGCTGTTTTTT. Its translation: CASSLGIYSGELFF.

The rearrangement links TRBV30 to TRBJ1-1; TRBD1 agrees at 7 bases. The CDR3 has 13 amino acids. Germline V CDR1 and CDR2: GTSNPN, SVGIG (reference sequence). Trimming took 6 bases from V and 4 from J; bases not matched to a gene: 8. The CDR3 DNA reads as TGTGCCTGCCGACTGAGGGGGCCCACTGAAGCTTTCTTT. This translates into CACRLRGPTEAFF.

This clone was detected a few times. The V gene is TRBV12-3 or TRBV12-4, the J gene TRBJ1-2; maybe TRBD1 (6 bases). Deletions cut 5 bases from V and 8 bases from J, with 9 bases between. CDR3 length equals 11 residues. The CDR3 DNA follows: TGTGCCAGCAGTCCGGGGACAGGCTACACCTTC. Protein: CASSPGTGYTF.

This clone was counted once. This chain uses TRBV5-4 with TRBJ1-1; TRBD1 matches at 8 bases. Germline loops: CDR1 SGHNT, CDR2 YYREEE (reference sequence). The CDR3 has 15 amino acids. V gave up 4 bases and J gave up 6 bases; unmatched junction bases: 11. CDR3 sequence: CASSQNRQGHAEAFF. CDR3 nucleotide sequence: TGTGCCAGCAGCCAAAACCGACAGGGGCACGCTGAAGCTTTCTTT.

V and J are TRBV7-2 and TRBJ1-2; TRBD1 is a possible D gene (5 bases). Trimming cost V 0 bases and J 8 bases, with 13 bases left between them. The CDR3 contains 14 residues. In germline, CDR1 is SGHTA, CDR2 FQGNSA. CDR3 in amino acids: CASSLAPGMGGYTF. The DNA of the CDR3 is TGTGCCAGCAGCTTAGCCCCAGGGATGGGGGGCTACACCTTC.

The chain has TRBV6-6 and TRBJ2-1, with TRBD1 identical over 11 bases. J lost 5 bases, V lost 7 bases, and 7 bases had no gene match. CDR3 length equals 15 residues. Germline V gives CDR1 MNHNY, CDR2 SVGAGI (reference sequence). The CDR3 nucleotides read TGTGCCAGCAAGGACGGGACAGGGGGGGACAATGAGCAGTTCTTC. It is translated as CASKDGTGGDNEQFF.

Only a few counts were recorded for this clone. The chain joins TRBV11-3 to TRBJ1-3; D unresolved. The CDR3 totals 16 residues. Trimming removed 2 bases at V and 0 bases at J, with 11 bases between. Germline values: CDR1 SGHNT, CDR2 YENEEA. The CDR3 bases are TGTGCCAGCAGCTTACAGCGGGTACTCTCTGGAAACACCATATATTTT. It codes for CASSLQRVLSGNTIYF.

V usage is TRBV6-5 and J usage is TRBJ1-2; D call uncertain. The CDR3 has 15 residues. Per germline, CDR1 MNHEY and CDR2 SVGAGI. V lost 6 bases, J lost 0 bases, and 14 bases lay in between. The CDR3 is CASRREGRSNYGYTF. The CDR3 coding sequence is TGTGCCAGCAGGCGGGAGGGCCGCTCTAACTATGGCTACACCTTC.

J is TRBJ2-1 and V is TRBV18; 7 bases line up with TRBD1. CDR1 is KGHSH, CDR2 LQKENI, per germline. Trimming removed 0 bases from V and 4 bases from J; junction bases left unmatched: 6. The CDR3 consists of 16 residues. The DNA of the CDR3 is TGTGCCAGCTCACCACCGGGACAGACGAAGTACAATGAGCAGTTCTTC. Its translation: CASSPPGQTKYNEQFF. The full variable domain, with the rest looked up from reference TRBV18 and TRBJ2-1, is NAGVMQNPRHLVRRRGQEARLRCSPMKGHSHVYWYRQLPEEGLKFMVYLQKENIIDESGMPKERFSAEFPKEGPSILRIQQVVRGDSAAYFCASSPPGQTKYNEQFFGPGTRLTVL.

The genes are TRBV29-1 and TRBJ1-2, with TRBD1 matching over 10 bases. V lost 8 bases to trimming and J lost 5 bases; unmatched junction nucleotides: 5. This CDR3 is built from 12 residues. The germline CDR1 and CDR2 sequences are SQVTM and ANQGSEA. The CDR3 spells CSLGGQGYGYTF. In nucleotides, the CDR3 is TGCAGCCTCGGGGGACAGGGGTATGGCTACACCTTC.